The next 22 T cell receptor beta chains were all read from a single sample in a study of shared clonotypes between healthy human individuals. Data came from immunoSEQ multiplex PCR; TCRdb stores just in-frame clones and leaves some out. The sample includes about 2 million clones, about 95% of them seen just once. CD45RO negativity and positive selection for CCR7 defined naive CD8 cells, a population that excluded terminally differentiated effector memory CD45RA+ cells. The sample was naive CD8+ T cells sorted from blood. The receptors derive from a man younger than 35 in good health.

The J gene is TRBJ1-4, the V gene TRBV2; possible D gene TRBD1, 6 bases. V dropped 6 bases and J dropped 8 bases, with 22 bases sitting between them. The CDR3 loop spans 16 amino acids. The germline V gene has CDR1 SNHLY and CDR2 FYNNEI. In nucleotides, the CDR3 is TGTGCCAGCAGGGAGGGGCCAGGGGCCCTGGAGGAAAAACTGTTTTTT. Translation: CASREGPGALEEKLFF. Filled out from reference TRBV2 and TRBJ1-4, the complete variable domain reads EPEVTQTPSHQVTQMGQEVILRCVPISNHLYFYWYRQILGQKVEFLVSFYNNEISEKSEIFDDQFSVERPDGSNFTLKIRSTKLEDSAMYFCASREGPGALEEKLFFGSGTQLSVL.

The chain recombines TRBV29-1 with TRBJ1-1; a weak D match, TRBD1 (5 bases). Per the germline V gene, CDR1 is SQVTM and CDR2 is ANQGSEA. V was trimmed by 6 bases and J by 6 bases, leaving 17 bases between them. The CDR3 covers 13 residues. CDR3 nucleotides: TGCAGCGTGGGGGGGGGAGAAACAGCTGAAGCTTTCTTT. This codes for CSVGGGETAEAFF.

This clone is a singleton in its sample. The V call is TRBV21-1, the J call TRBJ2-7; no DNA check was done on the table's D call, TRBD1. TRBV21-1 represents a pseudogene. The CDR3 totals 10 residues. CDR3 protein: CGQGASEQYF. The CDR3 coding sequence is TGCGGACAGGGGGCGTCCGAGCAGTACTTC.

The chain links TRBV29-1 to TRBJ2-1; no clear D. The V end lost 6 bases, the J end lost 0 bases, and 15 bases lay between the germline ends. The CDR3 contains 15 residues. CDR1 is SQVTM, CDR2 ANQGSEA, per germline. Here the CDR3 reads CSVEPPSSSYNEQFF. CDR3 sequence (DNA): TGCAGCGTAGAACCTCCGTCGAGCTCCTACAATGAGCAGTTCTTC.

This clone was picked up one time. The CDR3 region is CASSGDRGKMNTEAFF. DNA of the CDR3: TGTGCCAGCAGCGGGGACAGGGGAAAGATGAACACTGAAGCTTTCTTT. V gene TRBV2 combines with J gene TRBJ1-1; 10 nucleotides agree with TRBD1. Germline CDR1 is SNHLY and CDR2 is FYNNEI. V was pared by 6 bases and J by 0 bases, with 7 bases of the junction left unmatched. The CDR3 has 16 residues.

The CDR3 is CASSENLVGQFF. In nucleotides, the CDR3 is TGTGCCAGCAGCGAAAATTTAGTTGGGCAGTTCTTC. The V call is TRBV2, the J call TRBJ2-1; D ambiguous. The CDR3 runs to 12 residues. Germline V gene lookup returns CDR1 SNHLY and CDR2 FYNNEI. V was trimmed by 6 bases and J by 12 bases, leaving 15 bases between them. The complete variable domain, with remaining parts taken from reference TRBV2 and TRBJ2-1, reads EPEVTQTPSHQVTQMGQEVILRCVPISNHLYFYWYRQILGQKVEFLVSFYNNEISEKSEIFDDQFSVERPDGSNFTLKIRSTKLEDSAMYFCASSENLVGQFFGPGTRLTVL.

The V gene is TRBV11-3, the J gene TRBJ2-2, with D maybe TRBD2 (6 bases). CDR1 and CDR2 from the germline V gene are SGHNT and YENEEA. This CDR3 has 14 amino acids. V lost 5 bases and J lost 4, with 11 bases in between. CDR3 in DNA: TGTGCCAGCAGCGGGAGGACGGGCACCGGGGAGCTGTTTTTT. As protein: CASSGRTGTGELFF.

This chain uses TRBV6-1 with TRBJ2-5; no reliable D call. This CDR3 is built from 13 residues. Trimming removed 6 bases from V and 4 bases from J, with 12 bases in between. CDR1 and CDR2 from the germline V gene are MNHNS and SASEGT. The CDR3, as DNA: TGTGCCAGCAGAGCTGCCTGGGGAGAGACCCAGTACTTC. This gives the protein CASRAAWGETQYF.

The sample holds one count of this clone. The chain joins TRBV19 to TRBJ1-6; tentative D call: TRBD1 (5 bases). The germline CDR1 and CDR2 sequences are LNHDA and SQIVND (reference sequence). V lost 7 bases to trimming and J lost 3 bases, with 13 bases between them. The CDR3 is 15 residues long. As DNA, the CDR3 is TGTGCCAGTACCCCAGGGTCGGGCTATAATTCACCCCTCCACTTT. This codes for CASTPGSGYNSPLHF.

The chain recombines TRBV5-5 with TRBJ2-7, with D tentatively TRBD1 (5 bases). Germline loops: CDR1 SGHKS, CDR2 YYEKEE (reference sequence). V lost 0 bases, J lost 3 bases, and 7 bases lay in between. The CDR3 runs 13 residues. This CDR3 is CASSLAQGYEQYF. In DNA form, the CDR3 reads TGTGCCAGCAGCTTGGCCCAGGGCTACGAGCAGTACTTC.

The CDR3 loop is CASSPIVHKGAWETQYF. The DNA of the CDR3 is TGTGCCAGCAGTCCCATTGTGCATAAGGGGGCCTGGGAGACCCAGTACTTC. The chain recombines TRBV27 with TRBJ2-5, with TRBD1 matching over 7 bases. This CDR3 has 17 residues. Germline loops: CDR1 MNHEY, CDR2 SMNVEV (reference sequence). Trimming at V came to 5 bases and at J to 5 bases, leaving 17 bases not matched to a gene.

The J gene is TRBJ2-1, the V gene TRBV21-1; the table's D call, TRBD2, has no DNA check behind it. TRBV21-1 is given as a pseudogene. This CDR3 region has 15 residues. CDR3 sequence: CASSAQEGLYNEQFF. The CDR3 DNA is TGTGCCAGCAGCGCCCAGGAGGGACTATACAATGAGCAGTTCTTC.

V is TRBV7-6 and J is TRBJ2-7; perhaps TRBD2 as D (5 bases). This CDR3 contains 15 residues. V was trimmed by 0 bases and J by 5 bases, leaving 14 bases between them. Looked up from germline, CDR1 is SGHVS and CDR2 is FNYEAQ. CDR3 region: CASSLAAGGRDEQYF. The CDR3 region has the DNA TGTGCCAGCAGCTTAGCGGCGGGCGGGCGCGACGAGCAGTACTTC.

CDR3 sequence reads: CASSQGRAAKNIQYF. The CDR3 DNA follows: TGTGCCAGCAGCCAAGGCCGGGCCGCCAAAAACATTCAGTACTTC. The V gene is TRBV28, the J gene TRBJ2-4; D call uncertain. The CDR3 covers 15 residues. Germline CDR1 MDHEN, CDR2 SYDVKM. The V end was cut by 6 bases, the J end by 1 base, with 13 bases between. The variable domain in full, with the rest retrieved from reference TRBV28 and TRBJ2-4, is DVKVTQSSRYLVKRTGEKVFLECVQDMDHENMFWYRQDPGLGLRLIYFSYDVKMKEKGDIPEGYSVSREKKERFSLILESASTNQTSMYLCASSQGRAAKNIQYFGAGTRLSVL.

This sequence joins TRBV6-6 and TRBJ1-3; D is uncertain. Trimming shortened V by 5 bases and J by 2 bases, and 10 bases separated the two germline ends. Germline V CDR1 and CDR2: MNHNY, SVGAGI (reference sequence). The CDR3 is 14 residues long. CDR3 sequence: CASSRQVPGNTIYF. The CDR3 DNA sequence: TGTGCCAGCAGTCGCCAGGTACCTGGAAACACCATATATTTT.

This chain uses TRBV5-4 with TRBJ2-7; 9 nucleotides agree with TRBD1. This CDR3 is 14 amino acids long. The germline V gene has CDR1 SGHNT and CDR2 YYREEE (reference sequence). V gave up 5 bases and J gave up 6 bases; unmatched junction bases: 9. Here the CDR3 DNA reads TGTGCCAGCAGAGTACAGGGGGCCGGGGCCGAGCAGTACTTC. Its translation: CASRVQGAGAEQYF. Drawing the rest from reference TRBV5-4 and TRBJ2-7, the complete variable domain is ETGVTQSPTHLIKTRGQQVTLRCSSQSGHNTVSWYQQALGQGPQFIFQYYREEENGRGNFPPRFSGLQFPNYSSELNVNALELDDSALYLCASRVQGAGAEQYFGPGTRLTVT.

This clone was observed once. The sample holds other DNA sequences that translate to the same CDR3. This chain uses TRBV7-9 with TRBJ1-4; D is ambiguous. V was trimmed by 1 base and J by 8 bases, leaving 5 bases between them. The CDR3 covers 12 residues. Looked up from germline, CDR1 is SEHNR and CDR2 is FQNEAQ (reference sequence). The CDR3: CASSLGLEKLFF. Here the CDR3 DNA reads TGTGCCAGCAGCTTAGGTCTAGAAAAACTGTTTTTT.

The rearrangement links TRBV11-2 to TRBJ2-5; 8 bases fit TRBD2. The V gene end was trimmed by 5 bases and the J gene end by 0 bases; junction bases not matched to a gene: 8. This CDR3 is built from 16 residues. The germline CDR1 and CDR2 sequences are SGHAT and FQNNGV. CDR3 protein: CASSATGLGYQETQYF. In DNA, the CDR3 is TGTGCCAGCAGCGCCACGGGACTAGGGTACCAAGAGACCCAGTACTTC.

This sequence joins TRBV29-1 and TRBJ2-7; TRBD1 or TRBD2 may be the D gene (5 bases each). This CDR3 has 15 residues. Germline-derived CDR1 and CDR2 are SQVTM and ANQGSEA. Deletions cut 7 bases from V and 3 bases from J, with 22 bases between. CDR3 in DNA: TGCAGCGCCCGAGGTCAACAGGACTCTCTCTACGAGCAGTACTTC. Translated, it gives CSARGQQDSLYEQYF.

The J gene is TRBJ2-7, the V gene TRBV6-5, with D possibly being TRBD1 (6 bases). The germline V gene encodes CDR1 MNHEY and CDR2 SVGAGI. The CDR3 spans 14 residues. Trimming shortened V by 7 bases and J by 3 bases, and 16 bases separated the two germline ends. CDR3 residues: CASNAQGSGYEQYF. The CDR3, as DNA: TGTGCCAGCAACGCCCAGGGGTCGGGCTACGAGCAGTACTTC.

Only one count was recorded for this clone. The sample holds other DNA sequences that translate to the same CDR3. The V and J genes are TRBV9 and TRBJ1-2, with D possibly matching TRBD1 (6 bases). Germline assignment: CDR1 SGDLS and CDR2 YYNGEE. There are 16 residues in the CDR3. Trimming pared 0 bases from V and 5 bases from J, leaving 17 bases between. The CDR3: CASSVDPTGQNYGYTF. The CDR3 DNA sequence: TGTGCCAGCAGCGTAGATCCCACAGGGCAGAATTATGGCTACACCTTC.

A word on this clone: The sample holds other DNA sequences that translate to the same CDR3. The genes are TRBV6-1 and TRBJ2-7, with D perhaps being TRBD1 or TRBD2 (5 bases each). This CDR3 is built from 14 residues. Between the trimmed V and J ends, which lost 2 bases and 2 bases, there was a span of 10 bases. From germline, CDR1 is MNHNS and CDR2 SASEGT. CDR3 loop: CASSELGVPYEQYF. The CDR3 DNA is TGTGCCAGCAGTGAATTGGGGGTACCCTACGAGCAGTACTTC.